These 20 T cell receptor beta chains were sequenced from one sample in a study of cytomegalovirus exposure and HLA in healthy donors. 60 Vbeta and 13 Jbeta primers were used in PCR. Assay: immunoSEQ multiplex PCR; the TCRdb copy retains only in-frame clones and omits some. Here the sample spans some 100,000 clones, approximately 73% being singletons. Sequencing was performed on PBMCs. The receptors originated from a man aged 35 to 55 in good health and CMV-seronegative.

This chain uses TRBV5-1 with TRBJ2-1, with D possibly matching TRBD2 (6 bases). Germline V CDR1 and CDR2: SGHRS, YFSETQ. The ends were cut back, 1 base at V and 4 bases at J, with 12 bases in the middle. CDR3 length: 15 amino acids. The chain's CDR3 is CASSLRDWPYNEQFF. The CDR3 nucleotides read TGCGCCAGCAGCTTGCGGGACTGGCCGTACAATGAGCAGTTCTTC.

This chain joins TRBV27 and TRBJ1-6; no clear D. V was cut by 2 bases and J by 3 bases, with 14 bases left in between. Germline loops: CDR1 MNHEY, CDR2 SMNVEV (reference sequence). The CDR3 has 17 residues. DNA of the CDR3: TGTGCCAGCAGTTTAAGTCCAGCGCCCCGCTATAATTCACCCCTCCACTTT. Amino acid sequence: CASSLSPAPRYNSPLHF.

The chain couples TRBV19 to TRBJ2-1; D might be TRBD1 (6 bases). Germline V gene data show CDR1 as LNHDA and CDR2 as SQIVND (reference sequence). The CDR3 is 13 residues long. V lost 4 bases and J lost 7, with 11 bases in between. The CDR3 region is CASSKQGRNEQFF. CDR3 nucleotides: TGTGCCAGTAGTAAACAGGGTAGGAATGAGCAGTTCTTC.

The chain recombines TRBV19 with TRBJ2-6, with 8 bases lining up with TRBD1. Germline V gene data show CDR1 as LNHDA and CDR2 as SQIVND (reference sequence). V trimming: 3 bases; J trimming: 0 bases; junction bases outside the gene matches: 4. The CDR3 extends over 17 amino acids. The CDR3 here is CASSMGDRISGANVLTF. CDR3 nucleotides: TGTGCCAGTAGTATGGGGGACAGGATCTCTGGGGCCAACGTCCTGACTTTC.

This clone was picked up a small number of times. V is TRBV5-1 and J is TRBJ2-5; a possible D gene is TRBD2 (6 bases). The J call may be in error: the DNA end matches TRBJ2-7 better. This CDR3 has 15 residues. CDR1 is SGHRS, CDR2 YFSETQ, per germline. CDR3 DNA sequence: TGCGCCAGCAGCTTGGCGGAGGGGCGGGTTTACGAGCAGTACTTC. Its protein is CASSLAEGRVYEQYF.

The rearrangement joins TRBV28 to TRBJ1-5; D perhaps matches TRBD1 (6 bases). This CDR3 is 16 amino acids long. The ends were cut back, 7 bases at V and 2 bases at J, with 18 bases in the middle. Germline CDR1 is MDHEN and CDR2 is SYDVKM. CDR3 DNA: TGTGCCAGCAAAACTCCTACTCAGGGGCGCAATCAGCCCCAGCATTTT. It specifies CASKTPTQGRNQPQHF.

This clone was detected a few times. The rearrangement links TRBV27 to TRBJ1-1; weak D call: TRBD1 (6 bases). The V and J ends lost 3 bases and 4 bases respectively, with 12 bases between them. The CDR3 loop spans 14 amino acids. Germline V gene sequence: CDR1 MNHEY, CDR2 SMNVEV (reference sequence). The CDR3 protein is CASSLGGAGTEAFF. The CDR3 coding sequence is TGTGCCAGCAGTTTGGGGGGGGCGGGCACTGAAGCTTTCTTT.

The chain joins TRBV4-2 to TRBJ2-1; 7 positions match TRBD1. The CDR3 extends over 19 amino acids. CDR1 is LGHNA, CDR2 YNFKEQ, per germline. Trimming at V came to 7 bases and at J to 0 bases, leaving 18 bases not matched to a gene. CDR3 sequence: CASTTGTAFGVSSYNEQFF. Written as DNA, the CDR3 is TGTGCCAGCACCACCGGGACAGCGTTCGGGGTAAGCTCCTACAATGAGCAGTTCTTC.

J is TRBJ1-4 and V is TRBV5-3; unclear D gene. TRBV5-3 is identified as an open reading frame with a role that is uncertain. This CDR3 region has 12 residues. Trimming cost V 9 bases and J 13 bases, with 19 bases left between them. Here the CDR3 DNA reads TGTGCCACTCGAATGGCCCTGCCGGGACTGTTTTTT. Residues: CATRMALPGLFF.

This sequence joins TRBV4-2 and TRBJ2-7, with TRBD1 matching over 7 bases. CDR1 and CDR2 from the germline V gene are LGHNA and YNFKEQ. V shed 4 bases, J shed 3 bases, and the junction held 6 bases outside the gene matches. There are 14 residues in the CDR3. This CDR3 is CASSPSGTVYEQYF. CDR3 in DNA: TGTGCCAGCAGCCCCTCCGGGACAGTCTACGAGCAGTACTTC.

This sequence joins TRBV9 and TRBJ1-1, with D perhaps matching TRBD1 (6 bases). The CDR3 covers 15 residues. V gave up 3 bases and J gave up 7 bases, with 19 bases separating them. CDR1 and CDR2 from the germline V gene are SGDLS and YYNGEE. CDR3 residues: CASSATGLFSHEAFF. The DNA of the CDR3 is TGTGCCAGCAGCGCTACAGGGTTGTTCTCCCATGAAGCTTTCTTT.

This clone was seen a few times. This chain joins TRBV7-2 and TRBJ2-7; D not resolved. V was trimmed by 2 bases and J by 0 bases, leaving 8 bases between them. The CDR3 covers 14 residues. Per germline, CDR1 SGHTA and CDR2 FQGNSA. CDR3 DNA sequence: TGTGCCAGCAGCTTATACGGGTCCTCCTACGAGCAGTACTTC. Translating it yields CASSLYGSSYEQYF.

The chain uses TRBV7-8 and TRBJ2-3; 9 bases are shared with TRBD1. After removal of 5 bases from V and 0 bases from J, the junction contained 9 bases not matched to a gene. This CDR3 has 17 residues. The germline gives CDR1 SGHVS, CDR2 FQNEAQ. The CDR3 here is CASSLPGQGTSTDTQYF. CDR3 sequence (DNA): TGTGCCAGCAGCCTACCCGGACAGGGGACCAGCACAGATACGCAGTATTTT.

V and J are TRBV6-5 and TRBJ2-5; TRBD2 aligns across 15 bases. The DNA end lines up better with TRBJ2-7; the J call may be wrong. Germline CDR1 reads MNHEY; CDR2 reads SVGAGI. The CDR3 is 15 residues long. The CDR3 spells CASSQGLAGGYEQYF. CDR3 sequence (DNA): TGTGCCAGCAGTCAGGGACTAGCGGGGGGCTACGAGCAGTACTTC.

The chain carries TRBV11-2 and TRBJ2-3; tentatively, D is TRBD2 (6 bases). The V gene's germline CDR1 is SGHAT and CDR2 FQNNGV. The CDR3 is 16 residues long. V was clipped by 1 base and J by 1 base, with 12 bases between them. The CDR3 protein is CASSLAGLRRTDTQYF. For the CDR3, the DNA is TGTGCCAGCAGCTTAGCGGGACTTCGACGCACAGATACGCAGTATTTT. The full variable domain, completed using reference TRBV11-2 and TRBJ2-3, is EAGVAQSPRYKIIEKRQSVAFWCNPISGHATLYWYQQILGQGPKLLIQFQNNGVVDDSQLPKDRFSAERLKGVDSTLKIQPAKLEDSAVYLCASSLAGLRRTDTQYFGPGTRLTVL.

The genes are TRBV27 and TRBJ1-6; TRBD1 matches at 9 bases. The trim removed 5 bases at V and 11 bases at J, leaving 13 bases unmatched. Germline V gives CDR1 MNHEY, CDR2 SMNVEV (reference sequence). The CDR3 is 16 residues long. The CDR3 loop reads CASSPRTGVLGPPLHF. The CDR3 DNA follows: TGTGCCAGCAGTCCACGGACAGGGGTTCTGGGACCACCCCTCCACTTT.

The V call is TRBV14, the J call TRBJ1-3; a possible D gene is TRBD1 (6 bases). Germline values: CDR1 SGHDN, CDR2 FVKESK. Trimming left V 5 bases short and J 5 bases short, with 22 bases between. The CDR3 has 17 residues. The CDR3 loop reads CASSADREGFRRNTIYF. Written as DNA, the CDR3 is TGTGCCAGCAGCGCGGACAGAGAAGGTTTCAGGAGAAACACCATATATTTT.

This chain joins TRBV29-1 and TRBJ2-5; tentative D call: TRBD1 (5 bases). The CDR3 has 12 amino acids. Trimming removed 2 bases at V and 5 bases at J, with 9 bases between. Germline V CDR1 and CDR2: SQVTM, ANQGSEA. The CDR3 is CSVESPGETQYF. The CDR3 DNA sequence: TGCAGCGTTGAATCACCAGGGGAGACCCAGTACTTC. Based on the CDR3 plus reference TRBV29-1 and TRBJ2-5, the full variable domain is SAVISQKPSRDICQRGTSLTIQCQVDSQVTMMFWYRQQPGQSLTLIATANQGSEATYESGFVIDKFPISRPNLTFSTLTVSNMSPEDSSIYLCSVESPGETQYFGPGTRLLVL.

This chain links TRBV7-9 with TRBJ2-6; TRBD2 agrees at 10 bases. CDR1 SEHNR and CDR2 FQNEAQ come from the germline V gene (reference sequence). The CDR3 runs to 18 residues. Unmatched junction bases numbered 7, after V lost 5 bases and J lost 0 bases. CDR3 residues: CASSHGTSDRSGANVLTF. CDR3 nucleotide sequence: TGTGCCAGCAGCCATGGGACTAGCGACCGCTCTGGGGCCAACGTCCTGACTTTC.

V usage is TRBV7-2 and J usage is TRBJ2-7, with D uncertain. Germline V lookup: CDR1 SGHTA, CDR2 FQGNSA. Trimming left V 0 bases short and J 6 bases short, with 9 bases between. This CDR3 spans 13 amino acids. The CDR3 is CASSLALLLEQYF. The CDR3 DNA follows: TGTGCCAGCAGCTTAGCCCTCCTTCTCGAGCAGTACTTC.